This is a list of T cell receptor beta chains from one sample in a study of human thymus T cells. Assay used: immunoSEQ multiplex PCR; TCRdb lists only in-frame clones, some missing. The sample yields tens of thousands of clones, 95% seen once. Sequencing was performed on thymus tissue. The source of these receptors is a girl under two years old with a congenital heart defect but otherwise immunologically healthy. The CDR3 runs from the conserved cysteine through the conserved F or W. Each record gives: J gene, D gene, V gene, clone size, CDR3 protein, CDR3 DNA. The D gene is left open where the match is weak. Clone size is given for some rows only: seen once, a few or many times, or a class if the clone is expanded.

J: TRBJ1-5; D: .; V: TRBV7-9; size: .; CDR3: CASSLECRGQPQHF; DNA: TGTGCCAGCAGCTTAGAATGCAGGGGTCAGCCCCAGCATTTT
J: TRBJ2-1; D: TRBD2; V: TRBV14; size: .; CDR3: CASSQDRGSGRTYNEQFF; DNA: TGTGCCAGCAGCCAAGATAGGGGCAGCGGGAGAACCTACAATGAGCAGTTCTTC
J: TRBJ2-2; D: TRBD2; V: TRBV9; size: .; CDR3: CASSARTSGFKRGGELFF; DNA: TGTGCCAGCAGCGCCCGGACTAGCGGTTTTAAGCGGGGCGGGGAGCTGTTTTTT
J: TRBJ1-1; D: .; V: TRBV10-3; size: .; CDR3: CAISESGGVGDTEAFF; DNA: TGTGCCATCAGTGAGTCGGGGGGAGTCGGGGACACTGAAGCTTTCTTT
J: TRBJ2-5; D: .; V: TRBV2; size: .; CDR3: CASRADSPYQETQYF; DNA: TGTGCCAGCAGGGCCGACTCACCGTACCAAGAGACCCAGTACTTC
J: TRBJ1-4; D: .; V: TRBV27; size: .; CDR3: CASTLGAINEKLFF; DNA: TGTGCCAGCACCCTAGGGGCGATTAATGAAAAACTGTTTTTT
J: TRBJ2-1; D: .; V: TRBV29-1; size: .; CDR3: CSVASAYFGLCSYNEQFF; DNA: TGCAGCGTTGCTAGCGCCTACTTCGGCCTATGCTCCTACAATGAGCAGTTCTTC
J: TRBJ1-5; D: TRBD1; V: TRBV19; size: .; CDR3: CASSPLPGTGEWPQHF; DNA: TGTGCCAGTAGTCCACTTCCCGGGACAGGGGAATGGCCCCAGCATTTT
J: TRBJ1-5; D: .; V: TRBV19; size: .; CDR3: CASRAGGRPDQPQHF; DNA: TGTGCCAGTAGGGCGGGGGGACGGCCGGATCAGCCCCAGCATTTT
J: TRBJ2-2; D: TRBD2; V: TRBV15; size: .; CDR3: CATSRDGFLAGRMFF; DNA: TGTGCCACCAGCAGAGATGGATTTTTAGCGGGAAGAATGTTTTTT
J: TRBJ2-5; D: TRBD2; V: TRBV30; size: .; CDR3: CAWTRGLGLAGVEETQYF; DNA: TGTGCCTGGACCCGAGGGCTGGGACTAGCGGGAGTAGAGGAGACCCAGTACTTC
J: TRBJ1-2; D: TRBD1; V: TRBV10-2; size: .; CDR3: CASSQGDRGRRNYGYTF; DNA: TGCGCCAGCAGTCAAGGGGACAGGGGGCGAAGAAACTATGGCTACACCTTC
J: TRBJ1-1; D: TRBD1; V: TRBV20-1; size: few; CDR3: CSASGTAEAFF; DNA: TGCAGTGCTAGTGGGACAGCTGAAGCTTTCTTT
J: TRBJ2-7; D: .; V: TRBV28; size: .; CDR3: CASSFSPSSYEQYF; DNA: TGTGCCAGCAGTTTTTCTCCCAGCTCCTACGAGCAGTACTTC
J: TRBJ2-7; D: .; V: TRBV6-1; size: .; CDR3: CASSEEEVEGCSYEQYF; DNA: TGTGCCAGCAGTGAAGAAGAGGTGGAGGGGTGCTCCTACGAGCAGTACTTC
J: TRBJ2-2; D: .; V: TRBV12-5; size: .; CDR3: CASGLGGTGELFF; DNA: TGTGCTAGTGGTTTGGGGGGCACCGGGGAGCTGTTTTTT
J: TRBJ2-5; D: TRBD2; V: TRBV30; size: .; CDR3: CAWSAGAGPETQYF; DNA: TGTGCCTGGAGTGCCGGAGCGGGGCCCGAGACCCAGTACTTC
J: TRBJ2-5; D: .; V: TRBV9; size: once; CDR3: CASSVTHSTIETQYF; DNA: TGTGCCAGCAGCGTAACCCACTCGACGATAGAGACCCAGTACTTC
J: TRBJ1-5; D: .; V: TRBV27; size: few; CDR3: CASSLGGQPQHF; DNA: TGTGCCAGCAGTTTGGGGGGTCAGCCCCAGCATTTT
J: TRBJ1-1; D: .; V: TRBV29-1; size: .; CDR3: CSVVRSTEAFF; DNA: TGCAGCGTTGTAAGGAGCACTGAAGCTTTCTTT
J: TRBJ2-5; D: TRBD2; V: TRBV2; size: once; CDR3: CASSGFRGTSGWTQETQYF; DNA: TGTGCCAGCAGTGGTTTCAGGGGGACTAGCGGGTGGACGCAAGAGACCCAGTACTTC
J: TRBJ2-3; D: .; V: TRBV6-1; size: .; CDR3: CASSQSGGTDTQYF; DNA: TGTGCCAGCAGCCAGTCAGGGGGCACAGATACGCAGTATTTT
J: TRBJ2-5; D: .; V: TRBV11-2; size: once; CDR3: CASSPTIPFGGETQYF; DNA: TGTGCCAGCAGCCCTACTATCCCCTTTGGGGGGGAGACCCAGTACTTC
J: TRBJ2-4; D: TRBD2; V: TRBV5-8; size: .; CDR3: CASSLRLAGAKNIQYF; DNA: TGTGCCAGCAGCTTGCGACTAGCGGGGGCCAAAAACATTCAGTACTTC
J: TRBJ2-1; D: TRBD2; V: TRBV9; size: .; CDR3: CASSVAGGDYNEQFF; DNA: TGTGCCAGCAGCGTAGCGGGGGGAGACTACAATGAGCAGTTCTTC
J: TRBJ2-5; D: TRBD2; V: TRBV19; size: .; CDR3: CASSIRAGGRQETQYF; DNA: TGTGCCAGTAGTATAAGGGCGGGAGGGAGGCAAGAGACCCAGTACTTC
J: TRBJ1-2; D: .; V: TRBV30; size: .; CDR3: CAWRAGFLHGYTF; DNA: TGTGCCTGGAGGGCCGGATTTCTTCATGGCTACACCTTC
J: TRBJ1-2; D: .; V: TRBV6-5; size: .; CDR3: CASRGGSNYGYTF; DNA: TGTGCCAGCCGTGGGGGTTCTAACTATGGCTACACCTTC
J: TRBJ2-7; D: .; V: TRBV15; size: few; CDR3: CATRGLGTRGIYEQYF; DNA: TGTGCCACCAGAGGGTTGGGGACCCGGGGGATCTACGAGCAGTACTTC
J: TRBJ2-1; D: TRBD2; V: TRBV4-1; size: .; CDR3: CASSHPTSGSSYNEQFF; DNA: TGCGCCAGCAGCCATCCCACTAGCGGAAGCTCCTACAATGAGCAGTTCTTC
J: TRBJ2-1; D: .; V: TRBV28; size: .; CDR3: CASSVQDKKNNEQFF; DNA: TGTGCCAGCAGTGTTCAGGACAAAAAAAACAATGAGCAGTTCTTC
J: TRBJ1-4; D: .; V: TRBV18; size: once; CDR3: CASSREGPEKLFF; DNA: TGTGCCAGTTCCCGAGAGGGACCCGAAAAACTGTTTTTT
J: TRBJ2-7; D: .; V: TRBV11-2; size: .; CDR3: CASSYWRTLSYEQYF; DNA: TGTGCCAGCAGCTATTGGCGGACCCTCTCCTACGAGCAGTACTTC
J: TRBJ2-3; D: .; V: TRBV7-9; size: .; CDR3: CASSSRGSIGDTQYF; DNA: TGTGCCAGCAGTTCGCGGGGTTCTATAGGGGATACGCAGTATTTT
J: TRBJ2-1; D: TRBD1; V: TRBV27; size: .; CDR3: CASSLGQGFDNEQFF; DNA: TGTGCCAGCAGCCTGGGACAGGGTTTCGACAATGAGCAGTTCTTC
J: TRBJ2-5; D: TRBD1; V: TRBV7-2; size: .; CDR3: CASTTLGQHQETQYF; DNA: TGTGCCAGCACCACTCTGGGACAGCACCAAGAGACCCAGTACTTC
J: TRBJ2-3; D: TRBD1; V: TRBV28; size: .; CDR3: CATTSLRGQGRAPDTQYF; DNA: TGTGCCACCACCTCCCTTCGGGGACAGGGCAGGGCCCCAGATACGCAGTATTTT